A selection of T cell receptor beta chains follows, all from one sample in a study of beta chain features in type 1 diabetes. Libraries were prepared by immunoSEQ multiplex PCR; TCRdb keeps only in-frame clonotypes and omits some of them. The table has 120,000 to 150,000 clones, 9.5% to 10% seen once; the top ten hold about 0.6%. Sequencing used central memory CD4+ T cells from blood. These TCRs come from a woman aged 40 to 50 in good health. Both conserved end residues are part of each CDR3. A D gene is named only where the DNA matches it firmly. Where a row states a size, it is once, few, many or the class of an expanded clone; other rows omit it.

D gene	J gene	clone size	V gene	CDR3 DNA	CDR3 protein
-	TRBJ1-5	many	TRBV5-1	TGCGCCAGCAGCTTGTTCGAGGGTCAGCCCCAGCATTTT	CASSLFEGQPQHF
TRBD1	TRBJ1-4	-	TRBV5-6	TGTGCCAGCAGCTACTTACAGGGGGCTGGTTATGAAAAACTGTTTTTT	CASSYLQGAGYEKLFF
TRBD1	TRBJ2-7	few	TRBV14	TGTGCCAGCAGTACAGGGGGTTTCGAGCAGTACTTC	CASSTGGFEQYF
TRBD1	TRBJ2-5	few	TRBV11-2	TGTGCCAGCAGCAGGGGACAGGCCCAAGAGACCCAGTACTTC	CASSRGQAQETQYF
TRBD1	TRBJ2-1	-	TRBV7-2	TGTGCCAGCAGCTTAGCAGTCAGGGGGCGCGAAGTTAATGAGCAGTTCTTC	CASSLAVRGREVNEQFF
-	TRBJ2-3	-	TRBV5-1	TGCGCCAGTCAAACGGCCGGACAGATATCAGATACGCAGTATTTT	CASQTAGQISDTQYF
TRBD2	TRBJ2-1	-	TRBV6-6	TGTGCCAGCAGTTTGCGGGGGGCGGACGGGGAGCAGTTCTTC	CASSLRGADGEQFF
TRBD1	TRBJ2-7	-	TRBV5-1	TGCGCCAGCAGCTATGCGACAGGGGTCCACGAGCAGTACTTC	CASSYATGVHEQYF
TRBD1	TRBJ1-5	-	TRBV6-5	TGTGCCAGCAGTTCTACAGGGGATCAGCCCCAGCATTTT	CASSSTGDQPQHF
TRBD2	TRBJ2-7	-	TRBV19	TGTGCCAGTACCGACCGTACTAGCGGCTCCTACGAGCAGTACTTC	CASTDRTSGSYEQYF
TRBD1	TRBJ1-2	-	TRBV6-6	TGTGCCCTCAAGCAGGGGGACTATGGCTACACCTTC	CALKQGDYGYTF
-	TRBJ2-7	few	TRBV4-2	TGTGCCAGCAGCCACCCAAATTCATTAGCCTACGAGCAGTACTTC	CASSHPNSLAYEQYF
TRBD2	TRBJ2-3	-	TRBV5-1	TGCGCCAGCAGCTTATCAGCGGGGGGAAGCACAGATACGCAGTATTTT	CASSLSAGGSTDTQYF
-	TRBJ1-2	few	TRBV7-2	TGTGCCAGCAGCGCAGGACAGATTATTAACTATGGCTACACCTTC	CASSAGQIINYGYTF
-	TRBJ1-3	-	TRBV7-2	TGTGCCAGCAGCCCCATTAGGGGGGGCTCTGGAAACACCATATATTTT	CASSPIRGGSGNTIYF
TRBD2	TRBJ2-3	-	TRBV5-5	TGTGCCAGCAGCGACGGGGGGGCGGCAGATACGCAGTATTTT	CASSDGGAADTQYF
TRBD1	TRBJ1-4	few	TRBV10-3	TGTGCCATCAGACCAGGGGGAACTAATGAAAAACTGTTTTTT	CAIRPGGTNEKLFF
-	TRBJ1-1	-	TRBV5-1	TGCGCCAGCAGCTTAACAGGGACGGAGAACACTGAAGCTTTCTTT	CASSLTGTENTEAFF
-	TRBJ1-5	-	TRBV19	TGTGCCAGTAGACTAGGCACCGCGGGCAATCAGCCCCAGCATTTT	CASRLGTAGNQPQHF
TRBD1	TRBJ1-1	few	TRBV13	TGTGCCAGCAGCTTAGTTCGGACAGGGGTGAACACTGAAGCTTTCTTT	CASSLVRTGVNTEAFF
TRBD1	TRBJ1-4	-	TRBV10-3	TGTGCCATCAGTCCTTCGGACAGGACAACTAATGAAAAACTGTTTTTT	CAISPSDRTTNEKLFF
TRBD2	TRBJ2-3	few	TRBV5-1	TGCGCCAGCAGCCGCCAACTAGCGGGGGGCATGTCAGATACGCAGTATTTT	CASSRQLAGGMSDTQYF
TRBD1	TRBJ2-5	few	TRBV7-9	TGTGCCAGCAGCCGACAGGGGTCAGAGACCCAGTACTTC	CASSRQGSETQYF
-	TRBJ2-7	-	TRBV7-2	TGTGCCAGCAGCTTAGCGCGTTGGCAGGCCTACGAGCAGTACTTC	CASSLARWQAYEQYF
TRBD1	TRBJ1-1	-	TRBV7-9	TGTGCCAGCGAACACGGGTTCGGGACAGGGGGCACTGAAGCTTTCTTT	CASEHGFGTGGTEAFF
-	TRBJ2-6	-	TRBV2	TGTGCCAGCAGGGGTTTACAGGGATCTGGGGCCAACGTCCTGACTTTC	CASRGLQGSGANVLTF
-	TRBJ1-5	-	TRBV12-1	TGTGCCAGCGCCAACTGCGGTCAGCCCCAGCATTTT	CASANCGQPQHF
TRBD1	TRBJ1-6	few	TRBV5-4	TGTGCCAGCAGTAAACCGGGACAGGGAAACTCACCCCTCCACTTT	CASSKPGQGNSPLHF